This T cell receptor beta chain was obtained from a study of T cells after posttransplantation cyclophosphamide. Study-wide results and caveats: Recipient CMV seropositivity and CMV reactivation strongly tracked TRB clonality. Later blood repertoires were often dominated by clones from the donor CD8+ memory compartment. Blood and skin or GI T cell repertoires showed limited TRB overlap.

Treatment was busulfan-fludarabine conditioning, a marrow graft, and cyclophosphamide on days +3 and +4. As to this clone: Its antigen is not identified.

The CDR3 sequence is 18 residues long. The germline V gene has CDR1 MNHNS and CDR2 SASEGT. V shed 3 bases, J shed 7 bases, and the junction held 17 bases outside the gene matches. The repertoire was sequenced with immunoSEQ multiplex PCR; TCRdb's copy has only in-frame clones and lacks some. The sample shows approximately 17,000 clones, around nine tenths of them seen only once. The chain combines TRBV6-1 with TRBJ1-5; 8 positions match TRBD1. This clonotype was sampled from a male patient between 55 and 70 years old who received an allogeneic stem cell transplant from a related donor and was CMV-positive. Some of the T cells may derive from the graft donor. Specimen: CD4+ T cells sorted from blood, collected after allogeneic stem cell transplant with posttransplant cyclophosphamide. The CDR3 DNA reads TGTGCCAGCAGTGAGAACAAAAGGACAGGGACGTTTGGACAGCCCCAGCATTTT. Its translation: CASSENKRTGTFGQPQHF.